These 5 T cell receptor beta chains share one sample of origin, sequenced in a study of CD8 T cells in ankylosing spondylitis (TCRdb year 2017). What the research found in general, with its limitations: A TCR beta motif of fewer than 10 highly homologous amino acid variants appeared characteristic of blood from ankylosing spondylitis patients.

Their cognate antigens are unknown. To prepare the library, 5' RACE was applied. The sample was run on an Illumina HiSeq 2500. TCRdb trimmed the raw reads at Q25, called clones with MiXCR and kept productive beta chains. Each entry is one CDR3 protein sequence, shown with its most common DNA and genes. The sample table shows about 800,000 distinct CDR3 sequences, and roughly 12% are seen once. Just over 0.5% of the sample comes from the top ten. The sample consisted of blood, either unsorted or a sorted T cell fraction (not recorded which). All receptors come from a male donor with ankylosing spondylitis.

There are a few counts of this clonotype. The DNA for the CDR3 is TGTGCCATCAGTGACCCTCTAAATAAGAATTCACCCCTCCACTTT. Translation: CAISDPLNKNSPLHF. The rearrangement links TRBV10-3 to TRBJ1-6; the D is unclear. The CDR3 has 15 residues. Germline V gene lookup returns CDR1 ENHRY and CDR2 SYGVKD. V lost 3 bases and J lost 7, with 13 bases in between.

The V call is TRBV20-1, the J call TRBJ2-3; D not certain. The CDR3 spans 13 residues. CDR1 DFQATT and CDR2 SNEGSKA come from the germline V gene (reference sequence). Trimming shortened V by 5 bases and J by 7 bases, and 16 bases separated the two germline ends. The CDR3 loop reads CSAPTTRVYTQYF. As DNA, the CDR3 is TGCAGTGCTCCGACAACCCGCGTGTATACGCAGTATTTT.

The sample holds a few counts of this clonotype. The V call is TRBV20-1, the J call TRBJ2-3; D is possibly TRBD2 (5 bases). The CDR3 has 15 amino acids. The V gene's germline CDR1 is DFQATT and CDR2 SNEGSKA (reference sequence). The ends were cut back, 3 bases at V and 2 bases at J, with 15 bases in the middle. DNA of the CDR3: TGCAGTGCTAGGAAGCCCGGGGTGATCACAGATACGCAGTATTTT. Translation: CSARKPGVITDTQYF.

This clonotype was observed at least ten times. The gene calls are TRBV7-9 and TRBJ1-5; 7 nucleotides agree with TRBD1. The V gene's germline CDR1 is SEHNR and CDR2 FQNEAQ (reference sequence). The CDR3 totals 13 residues. V shed 5 bases and J 7 bases; nucleotides not matched to a gene: 5. As DNA, the CDR3 is TGTGCCAGCAGCCCTCAGGGGGGACAGCCCCAGCATTTT. It yields the protein CASSPQGGQPQHF.

The sample holds a few counts of this clonotype. CDR3 amino acids: CASSVSPGSAKNIQYF. The CDR3 DNA reads TGTGCCAGCAGCGTTTCCCCGGGTTCTGCCAAAAACATTCAGTACTTC. The J gene is TRBJ2-4, the V gene TRBV11-2; the D is unclear. The length of the CDR3 is 16 residues. Germline V lookup: CDR1 SGHAT, CDR2 FQNNGV. With 5 bases removed from V and 1 base from J, the gap between germline ends came to 15 bases.